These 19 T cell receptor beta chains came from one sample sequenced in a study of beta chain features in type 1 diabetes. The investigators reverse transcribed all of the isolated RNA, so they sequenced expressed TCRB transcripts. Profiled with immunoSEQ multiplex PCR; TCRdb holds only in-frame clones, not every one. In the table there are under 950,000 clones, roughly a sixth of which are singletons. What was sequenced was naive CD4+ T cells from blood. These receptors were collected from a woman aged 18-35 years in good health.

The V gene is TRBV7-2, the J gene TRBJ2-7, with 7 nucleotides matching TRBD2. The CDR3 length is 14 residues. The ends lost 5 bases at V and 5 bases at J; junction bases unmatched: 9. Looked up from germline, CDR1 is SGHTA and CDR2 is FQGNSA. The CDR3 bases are TGTGCCAGCAGCCCCAGGACTAGTTTCGACGAGCAGTACTTC. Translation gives CASSPRTSFDEQYF.

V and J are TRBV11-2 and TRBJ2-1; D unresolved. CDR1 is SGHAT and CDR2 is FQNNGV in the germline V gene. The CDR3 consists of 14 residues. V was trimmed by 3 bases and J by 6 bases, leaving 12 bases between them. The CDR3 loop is CASSLGGGLNEQFF. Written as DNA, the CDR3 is TGTGCCAGCAGCTTGGGCGGTGGGCTCAATGAGCAGTTCTTC.

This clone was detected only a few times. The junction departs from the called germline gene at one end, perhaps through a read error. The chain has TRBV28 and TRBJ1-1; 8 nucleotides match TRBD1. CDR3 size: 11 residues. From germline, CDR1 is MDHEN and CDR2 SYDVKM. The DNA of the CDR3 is TGTGCCAGCAGCTTGACAGGGGAGAGGATCTTT. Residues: CASSLTGERIF.

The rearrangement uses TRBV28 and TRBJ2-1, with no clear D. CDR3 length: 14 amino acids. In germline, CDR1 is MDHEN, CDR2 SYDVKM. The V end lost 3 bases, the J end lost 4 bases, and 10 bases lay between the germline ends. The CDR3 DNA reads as TGTGCCAGCAGTTTGGGTCAGTTGTACAATGAGCAGTTCTTC. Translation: CASSLGQLYNEQFF.

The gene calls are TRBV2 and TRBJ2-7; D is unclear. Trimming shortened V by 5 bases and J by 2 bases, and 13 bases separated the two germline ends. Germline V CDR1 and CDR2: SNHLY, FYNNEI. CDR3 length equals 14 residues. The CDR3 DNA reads TGTGCCAGCAGTCATGACGCGGCCACCTACGAGCAGTACTTC. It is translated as CASSHDAATYEQYF.

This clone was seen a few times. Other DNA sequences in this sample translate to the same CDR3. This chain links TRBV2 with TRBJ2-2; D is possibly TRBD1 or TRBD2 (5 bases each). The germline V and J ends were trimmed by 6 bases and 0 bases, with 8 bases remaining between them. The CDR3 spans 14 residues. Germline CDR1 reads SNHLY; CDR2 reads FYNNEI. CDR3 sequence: CASRGDTNTGELFF. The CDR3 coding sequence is TGTGCCAGCAGGGGGGATACGAACACCGGGGAGCTGTTTTTT.

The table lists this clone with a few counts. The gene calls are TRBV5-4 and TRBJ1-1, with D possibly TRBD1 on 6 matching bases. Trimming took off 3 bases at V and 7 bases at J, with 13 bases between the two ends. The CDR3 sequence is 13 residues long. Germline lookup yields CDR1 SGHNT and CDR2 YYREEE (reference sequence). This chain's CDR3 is CASSWTEGNEAFF. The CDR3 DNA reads TGTGCCAGCAGCTGGACAGAGGGCAATGAAGCTTTCTTT.

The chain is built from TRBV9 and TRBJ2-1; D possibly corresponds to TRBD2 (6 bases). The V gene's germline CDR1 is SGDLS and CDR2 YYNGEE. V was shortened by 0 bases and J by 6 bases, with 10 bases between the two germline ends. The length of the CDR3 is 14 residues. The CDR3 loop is CASSVAGASNEQFF. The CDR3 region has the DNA TGTGCCAGCAGCGTAGCGGGAGCCAGCAATGAGCAGTTCTTC.

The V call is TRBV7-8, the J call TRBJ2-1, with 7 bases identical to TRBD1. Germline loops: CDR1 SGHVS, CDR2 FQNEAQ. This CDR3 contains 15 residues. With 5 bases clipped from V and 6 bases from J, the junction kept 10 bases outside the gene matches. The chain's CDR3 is CASSHRTGSGNEQFF. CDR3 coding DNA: TGTGCCAGCAGCCACCGGACAGGTTCAGGCAATGAGCAGTTCTTC. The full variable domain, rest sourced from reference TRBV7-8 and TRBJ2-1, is GAGVSQSPRYKVAKRGQDVALRCDPISGHVSLFWYQQALGQGPEFLTYFQNEAQLDKSGLPSDRFFAERPEGSVSTLKIQRTQQEDSAVYLCASSHRTGSGNEQFFGPGTRLTVL.

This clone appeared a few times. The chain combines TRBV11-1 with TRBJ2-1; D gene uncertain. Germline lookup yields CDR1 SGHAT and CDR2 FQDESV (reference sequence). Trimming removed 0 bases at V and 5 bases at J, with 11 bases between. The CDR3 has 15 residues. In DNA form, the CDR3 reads TGTGCCAGCAGCTTAGCCATTACGACCCACAATGAGCAGTTCTTC. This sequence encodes CASSLAITTHNEQFF.

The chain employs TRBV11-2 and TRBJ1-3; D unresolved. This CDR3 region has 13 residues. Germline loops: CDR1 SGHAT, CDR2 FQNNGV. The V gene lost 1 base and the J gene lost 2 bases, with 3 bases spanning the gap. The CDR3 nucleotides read TGTGCCAGCAGCTTAGGTCCTGGAAACACCATATATTTT. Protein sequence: CASSLGPGNTIYF.

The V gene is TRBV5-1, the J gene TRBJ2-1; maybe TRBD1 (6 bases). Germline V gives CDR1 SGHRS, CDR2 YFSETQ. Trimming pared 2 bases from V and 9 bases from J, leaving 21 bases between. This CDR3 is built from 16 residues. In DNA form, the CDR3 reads TGCGCCAGCAGCTTCCACAGGGTTAACCCCGGGCGTGAGCAGTTCTTC. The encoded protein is CASSFHRVNPGREQFF. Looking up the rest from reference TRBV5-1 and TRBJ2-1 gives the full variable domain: KAGVTQTPRYLIKTRGQQVTLSCSPISGHRSVSWYQQTPGQGLQFLFEYFSETQRNKGNFPGRFSGRQFSNSRSEMNVSTLELGDSALYLCASSFHRVNPGREQFFGPGTRLTVL.

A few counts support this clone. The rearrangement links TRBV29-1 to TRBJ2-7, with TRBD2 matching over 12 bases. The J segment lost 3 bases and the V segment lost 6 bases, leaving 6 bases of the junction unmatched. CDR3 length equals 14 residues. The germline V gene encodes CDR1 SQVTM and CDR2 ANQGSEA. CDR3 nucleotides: TGCAGCGTCCGACGGACTAGCGGGATCTACGAGCAGTACTTC. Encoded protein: CSVRRTSGIYEQYF.

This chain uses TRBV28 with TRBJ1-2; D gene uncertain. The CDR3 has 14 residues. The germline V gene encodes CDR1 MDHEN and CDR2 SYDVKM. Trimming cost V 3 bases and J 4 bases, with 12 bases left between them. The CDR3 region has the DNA TGTGCCAGCAGTTTGACCTCGGACGGCTATGGCTACACCTTC. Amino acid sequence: CASSLTSDGYGYTF.

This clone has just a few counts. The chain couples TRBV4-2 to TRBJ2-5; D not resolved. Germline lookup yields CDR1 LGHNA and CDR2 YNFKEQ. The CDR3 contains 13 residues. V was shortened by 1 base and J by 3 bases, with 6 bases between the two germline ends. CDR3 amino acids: CASSQVGKETQYF. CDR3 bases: TGTGCCAGCAGCCAAGTAGGGAAAGAGACCCAGTACTTC.

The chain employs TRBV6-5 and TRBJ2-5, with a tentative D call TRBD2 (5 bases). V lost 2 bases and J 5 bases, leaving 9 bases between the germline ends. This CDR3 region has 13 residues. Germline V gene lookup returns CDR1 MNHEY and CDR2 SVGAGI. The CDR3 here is CASSYEGWETQYF. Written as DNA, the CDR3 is TGTGCCAGCAGTTACGAGGGTTGGGAGACCCAGTACTTC.

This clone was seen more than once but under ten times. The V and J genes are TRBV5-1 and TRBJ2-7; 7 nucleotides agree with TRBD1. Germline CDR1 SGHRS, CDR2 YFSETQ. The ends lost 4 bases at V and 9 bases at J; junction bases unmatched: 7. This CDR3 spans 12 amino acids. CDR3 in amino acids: CASSHGQAAQYF. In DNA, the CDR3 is TGCGCCAGCAGCCACGGACAGGCGGCGCAGTACTTC.

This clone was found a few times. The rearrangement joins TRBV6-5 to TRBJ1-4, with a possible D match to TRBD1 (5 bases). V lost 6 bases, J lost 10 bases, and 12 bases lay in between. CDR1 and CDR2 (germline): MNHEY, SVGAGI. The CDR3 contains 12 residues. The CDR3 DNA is TGTGCCAGCAGGCCTGGGGGGGGAAAACTGTTTTTT. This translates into CASRPGGGKLFF.

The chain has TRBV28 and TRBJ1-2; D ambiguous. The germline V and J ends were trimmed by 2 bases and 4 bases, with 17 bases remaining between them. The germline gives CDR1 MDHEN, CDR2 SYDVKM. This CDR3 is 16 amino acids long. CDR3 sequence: CASSLIIRTDRYGYTF. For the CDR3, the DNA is TGTGCCAGCAGTTTAATAATCCGGACGGACCGCTATGGCTACACCTTC.